This T cell receptor (beta chain) was captured by sequencing in a study of T cell changes during pregnancy in multiple sclerosis (dated by TCRdb to about 2019). Regarding the research as a whole: The study looked at changes in the T cell repertoire across pregnancy in women with multiple sclerosis.

The germline V gene (reference sequence) yields PRHDT for CDR1 and FYEKMQ for CDR2. Clipping removes 7 bases from V and 7 bases from J, with 11 as the unmatched junction base count. From the cysteine up to the phenylalanine, the CDR3 has a length of 15 residues. The read is trimmed to its CDR3 DNA, 45 bases read in frame from base 1. The receptor library was made with the immunoSEQ multiplex PCR assay. TCRdb stores this immuneACCESS table with in-frame sequences only. Part of the clones is absent; in the studies checked, under half of the shortfall reflects unresolved V genes, and no reason is known for the rest. Recorded for this sample are 49,000 or so clones; over 90% of them occurred a single time. The ten biggest clones cover 2% to 2.5% of the sample. As to this clone: Its antigen is unknown. No base qualities exist here, and no much larger clone lies one base off it.

The sample consisted of peripheral blood, taken in the third trimester of pregnancy. Rearrangement joined TRBV13 to TRBJ2-1; the central 9 bases match TRBD2. This TCR derives from a female donor with multiple sclerosis, enrolled in a pregnancy study. CDR3 region: CASMEGGRGLNEQFF. The sequence in DNA is TGTGCCAGCATGGAAGGCGGGAGGGGTTTGAATGAGCAGTTCTTC.